These 30 T cell receptor beta chains were all obtained from the same sample, sequenced in a study of blood T cell repertoires in COVID-19. Clones were sequenced by immunoSEQ multiplex PCR, and TCRdb holds only the in-frame ones, with some missing. The sample lists around 100,000 clones; about 82% were seen once. The specimen sequenced was peripheral blood. These receptors came from a man aged 50 to 59 with active or convalescent COVID-19.

The chain uses TRBV7-2 and TRBJ2-1; D call uncertain. There are 15 residues in the CDR3. The V end was cut by 0 bases, the J end by 2 bases, with 8 bases between. Germline V gene lookup returns CDR1 SGHTA and CDR2 FQGNSA. CDR3 residues: CASSLAVAPYNEQFF. CDR3 in DNA: TGTGCCAGCAGCTTAGCGGTAGCTCCCTACAATGAGCAGTTCTTC.

The V and J genes are TRBV4-1 and TRBJ1-1, with D possibly matching TRBD1 (6 bases). Per the germline V gene, CDR1 is MGHRA and CDR2 is YSYEKL. V was trimmed by 4 bases and J by 2 bases, leaving 11 bases between them. CDR3 length: 14 amino acids. The CDR3 is CASSRNRVNTEAFF. The CDR3 DNA is TGCGCCAGCAGCCGGAACAGGGTTAACACTGAAGCTTTCTTT.

The V gene is TRBV3-1 (or the pseudogene TRBV3-2), the J gene TRBJ2-3; the D gene is possibly TRBD2 (5 bases). Germline CDR1 LGHDT, CDR2 YNNKEL (reference sequence). The V gene lost 1 base and the J gene lost 10 bases, with 9 bases spanning the gap. The CDR3 loop spans 12 amino acids. This CDR3 is CASSQGGRAQYF. The CDR3 region has the DNA TGTGCCAGCAGCCAAGGAGGGCGGGCGCAGTATTTT.

The V and J genes are TRBV5-1 and TRBJ2-5; 7 nucleotides line up with TRBD2. The CDR3 length is 14 residues. Germline V CDR1 and CDR2: SGHRS, YFSETQ. The V gene end was trimmed by 0 bases and the J gene end by 4 bases; junction bases not matched to a gene: 3. This CDR3 reads CASSLVAGVETQYF. The CDR3 DNA is TGCGCCAGCAGCTTGGTTGCGGGAGTAGAGACCCAGTACTTC.

This chain connects TRBV5-3 to TRBJ1-1, with D perhaps TRBD1 (6 bases). TRBV5-3 is recorded as an ORF, its role being uncertain. Trimming shortened V by 8 bases and J by 7 bases, and 15 bases separated the two germline ends. The CDR3 spans 12 residues. As DNA, the CDR3 is TGTGCCAGCACCCTGGGGGCTGGTGAAGCTTTCTTT. It yields the protein CASTLGAGEAFF.

This clone is a singleton in its sample. The chain uses TRBV10-2 and TRBJ1-1; no clear D. Germline assignment: CDR1 WSHSY and CDR2 SAAADI. V dropped 0 bases and J dropped 6 bases, with 11 bases sitting between them. There are 14 residues in the CDR3. CDR3 nucleotides: TGCGCCAGCAGTGAGTCGAACAGTATCGCTGAAGCTTTCTTT. Translated: CASSESNSIAEAFF.

Judged by abundance, this clone is large. The chain carries TRBV21-1 and TRBJ2-7; the table's D call of TRBD1 was not tested on the DNA. TRBV21-1 is noted as a pseudogene. This CDR3 contains 14 residues. The chain's CDR3 is CASRAPGQVTMQYF. The CDR3 nucleotides are TGTGCCAGCAGGGCTCCGGGACAGGTAACGATGCAGTACTTC.

The chain carries TRBV2 and TRBJ2-3; TRBD1 matches 7 bases. The ends lost 5 bases at V and 4 bases at J; junction bases unmatched: 3. The V gene's germline CDR1 is SNHLY and CDR2 FYNNEI. The CDR3 is made up of 13 amino acids. As DNA, the CDR3 is TGTGCCAGCAGTCGGACAGGTTCAGATACGCAGTATTTT. It specifies CASSRTGSDTQYF.

The chain carries TRBV5-4 and TRBJ2-7; TRBD2 matches at 8 bases. The CDR3 is 15 amino acids. The V segment lost 3 bases and the J segment 6 bases; nucleotides outside the gene matches: 11. Germline loops: CDR1 SGHNT, CDR2 YYREEE (reference sequence). Here the CDR3 DNA reads TGTGCCAGCAGCTGGGGGTATCCGGGAGGGGGCGAGCAGTACTTC. This codes for CASSWGYPGGGEQYF.

This clone came up a few times. The chain recombines TRBV27 with TRBJ2-7, with D possibly being TRBD1 (6 bases). Germline CDR1 MNHEY, CDR2 SMNVEV (reference sequence). The CDR3 length is 15 residues. V lost 1 base, J lost 2 bases, and 12 bases lay in between. Here the CDR3 DNA reads TGTGCCAGCAGTTTATTGGGCAGGGGCCCCTACGAGCAGTACTTC. Protein product: CASSLLGRGPYEQYF.

The chain has TRBV28 and TRBJ1-2; D gene ambiguous. Per germline, CDR1 MDHEN and CDR2 SYDVKM. With 6 bases removed from V and 5 bases from J, the gap between germline ends came to 16 bases. The CDR3 runs 14 residues. CDR3 amino acids: CASRSSDLGYGYTF. The CDR3 region has the DNA TGTGCCAGCAGGTCATCGGACTTAGGGTATGGCTACACCTTC.

The chain carries TRBV28 and TRBJ1-1; TRBD1 matches at 7 bases. Germline V CDR1 and CDR2: MDHEN, SYDVKM. V was clipped by 3 bases and J by 0 bases; unmatched bases: 10. The CDR3 runs to 17 residues. The CDR3 loop is CASSFVGTELMNTEAFF. CDR3 DNA sequence: TGTGCCAGCAGTTTTGTGGGGACAGAGCTCATGAACACTGAAGCTTTCTTT.

This chain joins TRBV7-2 and TRBJ2-1, with D uncertain. The ends were cut back, 1 base at V and 5 bases at J, with 6 bases in the middle. There are 13 residues in the CDR3. Germline loops: CDR1 SGHTA, CDR2 FQGNSA. CDR3 nucleotide sequence: TGTGCCAGCAGCTTAGGAGTGCACAATGAGCAGTTCTTC. Translation: CASSLGVHNEQFF.

The genes are TRBV11-1 and TRBJ2-7; 10 bases match TRBD1. In germline, CDR1 is SGHAT, CDR2 FQDESV (reference sequence). Losses at the gene ends were 8 bases for V and 3 bases for J; bases not matched to a gene: 4. The CDR3 covers 13 residues. The CDR3: CASGRDRGYEQYF. The CDR3 DNA follows: TGTGCCAGCGGCCGGGACAGGGGCTACGAGCAGTACTTC.

This chain uses TRBV28 with TRBJ1-2; 8 bases fit TRBD1. Germline V gene data show CDR1 as MDHEN and CDR2 as SYDVKM. This CDR3 is 15 amino acids long. The V segment lost 8 bases and the J segment 7 bases; nucleotides outside the gene matches: 15. CDR3 sequence (DNA): TGTGCCAGCTACTACTCAGGGGGCGCTTTAAGTGGCTACACCTTC. Its protein product is CASYYSGGALSGYTF.

The chain recombines TRBV5-1 with TRBJ2-7, with D maybe TRBD2 (6 bases). The CDR3 length is 15 residues. Germline V gene lookup returns CDR1 SGHRS and CDR2 YFSETQ. Trimming left V 0 bases short and J 6 bases short, with 16 bases between. The CDR3 DNA is TGCGCCAGCAGCTTGGACACGCGGGATCGGCGCGAGCAGTACTTC. Protein sequence: CASSLDTRDRREQYF.

The genes are TRBV6-5 and TRBJ1-2; a possible D gene is TRBD1 (5 bases). CDR1 is MNHEY, CDR2 SVGAGI, per germline. This CDR3 is 15 amino acids long. V lost 0 bases to trimming and J lost 4 bases, with 12 bases between them. This CDR3 is CASSYSPRETYGYTF. CDR3 coding DNA: TGTGCCAGCAGTTACTCGCCCAGGGAAACCTATGGCTACACCTTC.

The chain has TRBV11-3 and TRBJ1-2; a possible D gene is TRBD1 (5 bases). Germline values: CDR1 SGHNT, CDR2 YENEEA. Deletions cut 0 bases from V and 4 bases from J, with 9 bases between. The CDR3 extends over 14 amino acids. As DNA, the CDR3 is TGTGCCAGCAGCTTAGAATCGCAGGGCTATGGCTACACCTTC. Amino acids: CASSLESQGYGYTF.

The J gene is TRBJ1-5, the V gene TRBV18, with 8 bases matching TRBD1. Trimming removed 3 bases from V and 3 bases from J; junction bases left unmatched: 4. Germline V gene sequence: CDR1 KGHSH, CDR2 LQKENI. This CDR3 region has 15 residues. CDR3 residues: CASSPDRANNQPQHF. CDR3 nucleotide sequence: TGTGCCAGCTCACCGGACAGGGCTAACAATCAGCCCCAGCATTTT. Complete variable domain (other parts from reference TRBV18 and TRBJ1-5): NAGVMQNPRHLVRRRGQEARLRCSPMKGHSHVYWYRQLPEEGLKFMVYLQKENIIDESGMPKERFSAEFPKEGPSILRIQQVVRGDSAAYFCASSPDRANNQPQHFGDGTRLSIL.

This chain uses TRBV4-1 with TRBJ2-1, with 9 bases matching TRBD2. The CDR3 totals 16 residues. Trimming removed 2 bases from V and 6 bases from J; junction bases left unmatched: 8. CDR1 MGHRA and CDR2 YSYEKL come from the germline V gene. In nucleotides, the CDR3 is TGCGCCAGCAGCCAATTTAGCGGGAGCCCTTTCAATGAGCAGTTCTTC. It specifies CASSQFSGSPFNEQFF.

The chain combines TRBV7-6 with TRBJ1-1; D ambiguous. Trimming pared 5 bases from V and 0 bases from J, leaving 10 bases between. Germline V lookup: CDR1 SGHVS, CDR2 FNYEAQ. The CDR3 is made up of 14 amino acids. As DNA, the CDR3 is TGTGCCAGCAGCACTGGCGGGGTGAACACTGAAGCTTTCTTT. Its translation is CASSTGGVNTEAFF.

This clone was found once. The gene calls are TRBV2 and TRBJ2-4, with D maybe TRBD2 (7 bases). CDR1 is SNHLY, CDR2 FYNNEI, per germline. V was trimmed by 10 bases and J by 1 base, leaving 17 bases between them. The CDR3 is made up of 15 amino acids. The CDR3 nucleotides are TGTGCCACCGTCCGGGGGGCAGGGGCCAAAAACATTCAGTACTTC. It translates to CATVRGAGAKNIQYF.

The chain recombines TRBV28 with TRBJ2-3; TRBD2 aligns across 7 bases. Per germline, CDR1 MDHEN and CDR2 SYDVKM. The V and J ends lost 4 bases and 5 bases, in that order; junction bases with no gene match: 3. The CDR3 length is 13 residues. CDR3 bases: TGTGCCAGCAGTTCTACGGGGGGAGATACGCAGTATTTT. This gives the protein CASSSTGGDTQYF.

This chain uses TRBV9 with TRBJ1-5, with D possibly matching TRBD1 (6 bases). Trimming left V 0 bases short and J 3 bases short, with 10 bases between. CDR3 length: 15 amino acids. Germline V CDR1 and CDR2: SGDLS, YYNGEE. The CDR3 DNA is TGTGCCAGCAGCGTAGGTCCAGGGGTCAATCAGCCCCAGCATTTT. It yields the protein CASSVGPGVNQPQHF.

The genes are TRBV28 and TRBJ2-7; D not certain. Germline assignment: CDR1 MDHEN and CDR2 SYDVKM. CDR3 size: 14 residues. The V end was cut by 7 bases, the J end by 2 bases, with 15 bases between. The CDR3 nucleotides read TGTGCCAGCACCCCCTTGCGAGGAACCTACGAGCAGTACTTC. Amino acid sequence: CASTPLRGTYEQYF.

This sequence joins TRBV7-9 and TRBJ2-7; D is unclear. Germline loops: CDR1 SEHNR, CDR2 FQNEAQ (reference sequence). V gave up 2 bases and J gave up 5 bases, with 7 bases separating them. This CDR3 comprises 12 residues. The CDR3 nucleotides are TGTGCCAGCAGCTTACTAGGTAACGAGCAGTACTTC. Its translation is CASSLLGNEQYF. The full variable domain, completed using reference TRBV7-9 and TRBJ2-7, is DTGVSQNPRHKITKRGQNVTFRCDPISEHNRLYWYRQTLGQGPEFLTYFQNEAQLEKSRLLSDRFSAERPKGSFSTLEIQRTEQGDSAMYLCASSLLGNEQYFGPGTRLTVT.

J is TRBJ1-2 and V is TRBV11-2; 8 bases line up with TRBD1. Trimming at V came to 3 bases and at J to 7 bases, leaving 7 bases not matched to a gene. This CDR3 is 14 amino acids long. Germline CDR1 SGHAT, CDR2 FQNNGV. CDR3 coding DNA: TGTGCCAGCAGCTTGGGGACAGGACGGGGTGGCTACACCTTC. Its translation: CASSLGTGRGGYTF.

The V and J genes are TRBV6-1 and TRBJ1-5, with TRBD1 as a possible D gene (6 bases). Germline assignment: CDR1 MNHNS and CDR2 SASEGT. The V end was cut by 1 base, the J end by 0 bases, with 13 bases between. This CDR3 is built from 17 residues. As DNA, the CDR3 is TGTGCCAGCAGTGAAGATAGGGCAGGGGATAGCAATCAGCCCCAGCATTTT. Its protein product is CASSEDRAGDSNQPQHF.

The chain links TRBV4-1 to TRBJ1-4, with TRBD1 identical over 7 bases. The CDR3 runs to 16 residues. V lost 2 bases, J lost 0 bases, and 3 bases stayed unmatched. CDR1 and CDR2 (germline): MGHRA, YSYEKL. CDR3 protein: CASSQHTGATNEKLFF. The CDR3 nucleotides are TGCGCCAGCAGCCAACATACAGGGGCAACTAATGAAAAACTGTTTTTT.

V is TRBV28 and J is TRBJ2-3; D is perhaps TRBD2 (7 bases). The CDR3 covers 16 residues. Germline values: CDR1 MDHEN, CDR2 SYDVKM. Trimming cost V 8 bases and J 6 bases, with 24 bases left between them. The CDR3 is CASASLGAEGGDTQYF. In DNA form, the CDR3 reads TGTGCCAGCGCCTCCCTAGGCGCGGAGGGGGGGGATACGCAGTATTTT. Complete variable domain (other parts from reference TRBV28 and TRBJ2-3): DVKVTQSSRYLVKRTGEKVFLECVQDMDHENMFWYRQDPGLGLRLIYFSYDVKMKEKGDIPEGYSVSREKKERFSLILESASTNQTSMYLCASASLGAEGGDTQYFGPGTRLTVL.